This is a list of T cell receptor beta chains from one sample in a study of tumor-infiltrating lymphocytes in primary liver carcinoma. TCRdb reanalysed the multiplex PCR reads using MiXCR and keeps one entry per CDR3 protein. Of approximately 340,000 distinct CDR3 sequences listed, almost 65% are singletons. Sequencing was performed on peripheral blood. Source of these receptors: a man aged 40-49 years with primary liver carcinoma and hepatitis B virus infection. The CDR3 runs from the conserved cysteine through the conserved F or W. A D gene is named only where the DNA matches it firmly. Not all rows give a size; the values are once, few, many and, for expanded clones, a class.

d_call clone_size j_call v_call cdr3_nt cdr3_aa
TRBD1 . TRBJ1-6 TRBV19 TGTGCCACGGGAACAGGGGGCTTGGCACCCCTCCACTTT CATGTGGLAPLHF
TRBD2 . TRBJ2-1 TRBV4-1 TGCGCCAGCAGCCAAGTGGATTTGGGGTTAGCGGGAGCAAATGAGCAGTATTTC CASSQVDLGLAGANEQYF
TRBD2 once TRBJ2-1 TRBV11-2 TGTGCCAGCAGGTTAGCGGGAGGGGATGATGAGCAGTTCTTC CASRLAGGDDEQFF
. many TRBJ2-1 TRBV29-1 TGCAGCGTCACGGTCCCCCCCAATGAGCAGTTCTTC CSVTVPPNEQFF
. many TRBJ1-1 TRBV10-2 TGCGCCAGCAGTGAACCGGGGCTGAACACTGAAGCTTTCTTT CASSEPGLNTEAFF
. many TRBJ2-7 TRBV6-5 TGTGCCAGCAGTCGTTACGGGTCCTTCAGATCCTCCGAGCAGTACTTC CASSRYGSFRSSEQYF
. . TRBJ2-2 TRBV11-2 TGTGCCAGCAGCTTAGATTGGGTCAGGGACTTAGGCGGGGAGCTGTTTTTT CASSLDWVRDLGGELFF
. many TRBJ2-1 TRBV6-5 TGTGCCAGCAGTTACTCTTGGAAAGACAATGAGCAGTTCTTC CASSYSWKDNEQFF
. . TRBJ2-2 TRBV5-6 TGTGCCAGCAACTCGGGAGTCACCGGGGAGCTGTTTTTT CASNSGVTGELFF
. . TRBJ2-7 TRBV6-5 TGTGCCGCTGGCGGGGACAGAGACTACGAGCAGTACTTC CAAGGDRDYEQYF
TRBD1 . TRBJ1-2 TRBV25-1 TGTGCCAGCAGTGACGGGACAGGTTGGAGCTATGGCTACACCTTC CASSDGTGWSYGYTF
TRBD2 . TRBJ2-7 TRBV6-5 TGTGCCAGCAATTCCTCCCTCACTCTAGCGGGAGACTCGGGGGAGCAGTACTTC CASNSSLTLAGDSGEQYF
. . TRBJ2-7 TRBV11-2 TGTGCCGGCAGCCTAGTCCCGGACACCTACTACGAGCAGTACTTC CAGSLVPDTYYEQYF
. . TRBJ2-5 TRBV6-1 TGTGCCACAAGGGGTCCTCACCAAGAGACCCAGTACTTC CATRGPHQETQYF
. . TRBJ2-1 TRBV6-5 TGTGCCAGCATGGTAGGACAGTCGGGCCCAAATGAGCAGTTCTTC CASMVGQSGPNEQFF
. few TRBJ2-4 TRBV4-1 TGCGCCAGCAGCCAAGTCCGCGGTCCCGAGGGCATTCAGTACTTC CASSQVRGPEGIQYF
. many TRBJ1-4 TRBV6-5 TGTGCCAGCAGTTATCAGGCCGGAGGGAAACTGTTTTTT CASSYQAGGKLFF
. . TRBJ2-7 TRBV11-2 TGTGTCAGCAGCTTAGTTTCCGGAATCTACGAGCAGTACTTC CVSSLVSGIYEQYF
. many TRBJ1-2 TRBV11-2 TGTGCCAGCAGCTTAGATCCAGCTAACTATGGCTACACCTTC CASSLDPANYGYTF
TRBD2 . TRBJ2-2 TRBV4-1 TGCGCCAGCAGACAAGCCGGGACTAGCATAGGGGAGCTGTTTTTT CASRQAGTSIGELFF
TRBD1 many TRBJ1-2 TRBV12-3/TRBV12-4 TGTGCCAGCAGTACCTATGGACAGGATCGCTATGGCTACACCTTC CASSTYGQDRYGYTF
. . TRBJ2-3 TRBV7-2 TGTGCCAGCAGCTTAGACGCAGGCACAGATACGCAGTATTTT CASSLDAGTDTQYF
. . TRBJ2-2 TRBV13 TGTGCCAGCAGCCCCCGGGGGATTAACGGGGAGCTGTTTTTT CASSPRGINGELFF
. many TRBJ2-1 TRBV6-1 TGTGCCAGCAGTGTAGGTAGCTCAGCGATTTACAATGAGCAGTTCTTC CASSVGSSAIYNEQFF
. . TRBJ2-3 TRBV5-1 TGCGCCAGCAGCTTGCCGGGTACCGGAGATACACGGTATTTT CASSLPGTGDTRYF
. many TRBJ1-1 TRBV5-6 TGTGCCAGCATGGGGGGTCGCAACACTGAAGCTTTCTTT CASMGGRNTEAFF
. many TRBJ2-7 TRBV6-2/TRBV6-3 TGTGCCAGCTCTGGCTCGACCTCCGGCGAGCAGTACTTC CASSGSTSGEQYF
. . TRBJ1-6 TRBV11-2 TGTTTCAGCAGCCCACTCCTGAGCTCCTATAATTCACCACTCCACTTT CFSSPLLSSYNSPLHF
. . TRBJ2-1 TRBV5-6 TGTGCCAGCAGCCCTACCCTGGAGTACAATGAGCAGTTCTTC CASSPTLEYNEQFF
TRBD2 . TRBJ2-5 TRBV11-2 TGTGCCGGCAGCTTAGCGGGTAGGGCCCAGGACTTC CAGSLAGRAQDF
. . TRBJ2-7 TRBV5-6 TGTGCCAGCAGCTTGGACTACTCGACCTACGAGCAGTACTTC CASSLDYSTYEQYF
. . TRBJ2-7 TRBV14 TGTGCCAGCAGACCCCTCGGGAGAGTGCAGTACTTC CASRPLGRVQYF
. . TRBJ2-5 TRBV6-2/TRBV6-3 TGTGCCAGCAGTTACACTGAGGCCCAGTACTTC CASSYTEAQYF
TRBD2 . TRBJ2-7 TRBV11-3 TGTGCCAGCAGCTTTCGGGAGGGCTCCAAGAAGTGCTTC CASSFREGSKKCF
. few TRBJ2-2 TRBV6-1 TGTGCCAGCAGTGAAGCGCTTCTAGGGGGAGCGAACACCGGGGAGCTGTTTTTT CASSEALLGGANTGELFF
. . TRBJ1-2 TRBV4-3 TGCGCCAGGAGCCACCGATCCCACGGGGCCTATGGCCACACCTTC CARSHRSHGAYGHTF
. . TRBJ2-5 TRBV11-2 TGTGCAAGCAGCGTCGTACAGCAAGAGACCCAGTACTTC CASSVVQQETQYF
. . TRBJ2-3 TRBV25-1 TGTGCCAGCCGTTCTAGCGCAGATACGCAGTATTTT CASRSSADTQYF
. . TRBJ2-4 TRBV11-2 TGTGCCAGCAGTCAGCATGTAAGGGGCGCGGGAAACATTCAGTACTTC CASSQHVRGAGNIQYF
. many TRBJ2-7 TRBV6-6 TGTGCCAGCAGTTACTCGAGCGGGGGGGGACAGGGATCCTTC CASSYSSGGGQGSF